The 2 T cell receptor beta chains given below trace back to one sample, sequenced in a study of cytotoxic CD8 clonotypes in ibrutinib-treated CLL. Some clones are missing from TCRdb's copy, which holds only in-frame ones; the method was immunoSEQ multiplex PCR. The data show 45,000 to 60,000 clones, roughly three fifths seen once. The sample here was PBMCs, taken after 24 months of ibrutinib treatment. These receptors all stem from a human donor with chronic lymphocytic leukemia.

The gene calls are TRBV5-1 and TRBJ2-3; 11 bases line up with TRBD2. The CDR3 consists of 14 residues. Per germline, CDR1 SGHRS and CDR2 YFSETQ. The ends lost 5 bases at V and 4 bases at J; junction bases unmatched: 3. For the CDR3, the DNA is TGCGCCAGCAGACTAGCGGGAGTAGCAGATACGCAGTATTTT. It specifies CASRLAGVADTQYF.

The V call is TRBV6-5, the J call TRBJ1-5; perhaps TRBD1 as D (5 bases). Germline CDR1 is MNHEY and CDR2 is SVGAGI. With 4 bases removed from V and 1 base from J, the gap between germline ends came to 11 bases. This CDR3 comprises 15 residues. CDR3 loop: CASSWGGFSNQPQHF. The CDR3 nucleotides are TGTGCCAGCAGTTGGGGGGGGTTCAGCAATCAGCCCCAGCATTTT.